These T cell receptor beta chains were read from a single sample in a study of metastatic and nonmetastatic thyroid tumors. TCRdb re-analyzed the PCR reads using MiXCR. The profile shows about 69,000 clones, around 14% of them singletons. Sequencing was done on a sample of blood. Every receptor here comes from a male donor with papillary thyroid cancer or a benign thyroid nodule (not recorded which). Some clones in this sample may be carry-over from other donors' samples. The CDR3 runs from the conserved cysteine through the conserved F or W. A D gene is named only where the DNA matches it firmly. Only some rows state a clone size, as once, few, many or a class for expanded clones.

V gene	clone size	J gene	D gene	CDR3 DNA	CDR3 protein
TRBV27	few	TRBJ2-7	NA	TGTGCCAGCAGGTGGGGAGTCGCTGGGCGAAAGAGCTCCTACGAGCAGTACTTC	CASRWGVAGRKSSYEQYF
TRBV27	many	TRBJ2-1	NA	TGTGCCAGCAGTTCCCTAGAGTCCTACAATGAGCAGTTCTTC	CASSSLESYNEQFF
TRBV19	NA	TRBJ1-6	TRBD1	TGTGCCAGTACCCTTGGTGGGACAGAGGATTCAACCCTCCACTTT	CASTLGGTEDSTLHF
TRBV6-1	few	TRBJ1-5	NA	TGTGCCAGCAGTGAATCTGGACGGGGGGTACAGCCCCAGCATTTT	CASSESGRGVQPQHF
TRBV5-1	NA	TRBJ1-3	TRBD1	TGCGCCAGCAGCTGGGAGCCACAGGGGTCTGGAAACACCATATATTTT	CASSWEPQGSGNTIYF
TRBV29-1	many	TRBJ2-2	NA	TGCAGCGTTGTAAAGAACACCGGGGAGCTGTTTTTT	CSVVKNTGELFF
TRBV5-1	many	TRBJ2-3	TRBD2	TGCGCCAGCAGCTTGATAGCGGGTAGCACAGATACGCAGTATTTT	CASSLIAGSTDTQYF
TRBV6-5	many	TRBJ2-1	NA	TGTGCCAGCAGTTCCTCTCTACAGTCCTACAATGAGCAGTTCTTC	CASSSSLQSYNEQFF
TRBV11-2	NA	TRBJ2-3	NA	TGTGCCAGCAGCTCCCCTACTCCAAAAATTGACGGAGAAGATACGCAGTATTTT	CASSSPTPKIDGEDTQYF
TRBV7-2	NA	TRBJ2-7	NA	TGTGCCAGCAGCGGAACAGGGTCCCCCTACTACGAGCAGTACTTC	CASSGTGSPYYEQYF
TRBV5-1	many	TRBJ2-5	NA	TGCGCCAGCAGCCCCCAGGGCGTTCAAGAGACCCAGTACTTC	CASSPQGVQETQYF
TRBV6-1	few	TRBJ1-2	NA	TGTGCCAGCAGCCCCGGACGGACTGACGGCTACACCTTC	CASSPGRTDGYTF
TRBV30	NA	TRBJ2-7	NA	TGTGCCTGGAGCCCAGGGAGGGGAGGGGGATACGAGCAGTACTTC	CAWSPGRGGGYEQYF
TRBV3-1	NA	TRBJ2-3	NA	TGTGCCATTAGCCCCACCGGGACTAGCACAGATACGCAGTATTTT	CAISPTGTSTDTQYF
TRBV19	many	TRBJ2-1	NA	TGTGCCAGTAGTATTCAAAGGGCCCCTGAGCAGTTCTTC	CASSIQRAPEQFF
TRBV3-1	many	TRBJ1-1	NA	TGTGCCAGCAGCCAAGAATACGGGGGATTGAACACTGAAGCTTTCTTT	CASSQEYGGLNTEAFF